Following are 8 T cell receptor beta chains from one sample sequenced in a study of shared clonotypes between healthy human individuals (dated by TCRdb to 2019 to 2021). The library was generated by the immunoSEQ multiplex PCR assay. Drawn from immuneACCESS, this table holds only the in-frame rearrangements with V and J called that TCRdb kept. Clones are partly lost; checked studies trace under half to an unresolved V gene and leave the rest unexplained. In all, the sample holds 2 million to 2.5 million clones, and 85% to 95% of those were seen once. The ten largest account for about 0.39% of the sample. The sample consisted of naive CD4+ T cells from PBMCs. The cell subset or site label of this sample denotes: CD45RA+ positively selected. All receptors come from a man aged 18 to 35 in good health. Some clones in this sample may be carry-over from other donors' samples.

The chain links TRBV5-1 to TRBJ2-7; 11 nucleotides agree with TRBD1. Germline V lookup: CDR1 SGHRS, CDR2 YFSETQ. This CDR3 has 15 amino acids. V shed 4 bases and J 3 bases; nucleotides not matched to a gene: 6. This CDR3 is CASSPGQGAIYEQYF. In DNA form, the CDR3 reads TGCGCCAGCAGCCCTGGACAGGGGGCGATCTACGAGCAGTACTTC.

This clone has only a few counts. V usage is TRBV7-2 and J usage is TRBJ1-5; the match to TRBD1 covers 8 bases. The CDR3 totals 14 residues. Germline CDR1 SGHTA, CDR2 FQGNSA. V lost 3 bases and J lost 6; bases outside the gene matches: 4. In DNA form, the CDR3 reads TGTGCCAGCAGCTTTGACAGGGGAGTTCAGCCCCAGCATTTT. Encoded protein: CASSFDRGVQPQHF. The full variable domain, rest sourced from reference TRBV7-2 and TRBJ1-5, is GAGVSQSPSNKVTEKGKDVELRCDPISGHTALYWYRQSLGQGLEFLIYFQGNSAPDKSGLPSDRFSAERTGGSVSTLTIQRTQQEDSAVYLCASSFDRGVQPQHFGDGTRLSIL.

The rearrangement joins TRBV6-5 to TRBJ2-1; 7 nucleotides agree with TRBD2. The CDR3 runs to 15 residues. Germline CDR1 is MNHEY and CDR2 is SVGAGI. The ends lost 4 bases at V and 3 bases at J; junction bases unmatched: 6. In DNA, the CDR3 is TGTGCCAGCAGTTCCACCGGGACTAACTACAATGAGCAGTTCTTC. Its translation: CASSSTGTNYNEQFF.

V usage is TRBV18 and J usage is TRBJ2-1, with 11 bases that match TRBD2. CDR3 size: 16 residues. Germline trimming cut 4 bases from V and 5 bases from J; bases unmatched to any gene: 7. Germline-derived CDR1 and CDR2 are KGHSH and LQKENI. The CDR3 reads CASSLGLAAGDNEQFF. In DNA form, the CDR3 reads TGTGCCAGCTCACTGGGACTAGCGGCGGGGGACAATGAGCAGTTCTTC. Full variable domain (remainder filled in from reference TRBV18 and TRBJ2-1): NAGVMQNPRHLVRRRGQEARLRCSPMKGHSHVYWYRQLPEEGLKFMVYLQKENIIDESGMPKERFSAEFPKEGPSILRIQQVVRGDSAAYFCASSLGLAAGDNEQFFGPGTRLTVL.

This chain uses TRBV28 with TRBJ2-5; D is ambiguous. The CDR3 consists of 14 residues. Germline V gives CDR1 MDHEN, CDR2 SYDVKM. The ends were cut back, 5 bases at V and 7 bases at J, with 17 bases in the middle. The DNA for the CDR3 is TGTGCCAGCAGTCCCCCTGGAAGGCGAGGGACCCAGTACTTC. This sequence encodes CASSPPGRRGTQYF.

The CDR3 region has the DNA TGTGCCAGCAGCCGGGGGAGCCACACTGAAGCTTTCTTT. Translated, it gives CASSRGSHTEAFF. The chain is built from TRBV28 and TRBJ1-1; D possibly corresponds to TRBD1 (5 bases). Germline V lookup: CDR1 MDHEN, CDR2 SYDVKM. The CDR3 loop spans 13 amino acids. The V and J ends lost 6 bases and 3 bases respectively, with 11 bases between them.

The chain uses TRBV18 and TRBJ1-1; a possible D gene is TRBD1 (5 bases). The CDR3 length is 17 residues. Trimming took off 5 bases at V and 1 base at J, with 20 bases between the two ends. CDR1 and CDR2 (germline): KGHSH, LQKENI. This chain's CDR3 is CASSVFGGVGTNTEAFF. In nucleotides, the CDR3 is TGTGCCAGCTCAGTTTTTGGGGGTGTGGGGACGAACACTGAAGCTTTCTTT.

This chain uses TRBV28 with TRBJ2-3; TRBD1 matches 10 bases. The CDR3 has 16 residues. Germline V gene sequence: CDR1 MDHEN, CDR2 SYDVKM. The junction had 12 bases not matched to a gene; V was cut back by 6 bases and J by 6 bases. The DNA of the CDR3 is TGTGCCAGCAGCCGTCCCGGGACAGGGGCGAGGGATACGCAGTATTTT. Its protein is CASSRPGTGARDTQYF.